The TCR beta chain under discussion was sequenced for a study of CD8 T cells in ankylosing spondylitis (dated by TCRdb to 2015 to 2018). Turning to the overall study: T cell receptor beta repertoires were profiled in healthy donors and ankylosing spondylitis patients so that disease-linked TCR variants could be found. The full study cohort comprised 25 ankylosing spondylitis patients and over 95 healthy donors. Peripheral blood was sampled, and synovial fluid was also collected from ankylosing spondylitis patients. Study-wide conclusions, independent of this receptor: In peripheral blood, the disease-linked clones were found at relatively low frequencies and had a CD8+ phenotype. Some of the motif variants had been reported before in the synovial fluid and blood of reactive arthritis patients, a finding that suggests common disease-initiation mechanisms. The disease-linked clones were reported as significantly enriched in matched synovial fluid samples from ankylosing spondylitis patients. A TCR beta motif of about 8 highly homologous amino acid variants appeared characteristic of blood from ankylosing spondylitis patients.

This clonotype was picked up many times. What this receptor recognizes is not known. Qualities for individual bases were not recorded, and no much larger clone is one base off. Sequencing took place on an Illumina HiSeq 2500. Quantitative 5'-RACE with molecular barcodes was the method used to prepare the TCR beta libraries. Per the original workflow: A new computational method based on a probabilistic model of VDJ rearrangement was used to identify disease-linked TCR variants. The public reads were reanalyzed by TCRdb: fastp trimming at Q25, MiXCR alignment, in-frame beta chains only. Rows are unified per CDR3 protein, each entry keeping the most common DNA and genes. TCRdb's processing, not the authors', yielded these V and J calls. Across this sample there are about 250,000 distinct CDR3 sequences, with 32% seen only once. The ten largest make up roughly 4.2% of the sample. CDR1 is given as ENHRY and CDR2 as SYGVKD, both from the germline V gene. Trimming takes 7 bases from V and 7 bases from J, and the germline ends sit 17 bases apart. The CDR3 starts with the cysteine, ends with the phenylalanine, and has 13 residues. Only CDR3 DNA remains: 39 bases, in frame from the first base.

This chain joins TRBV10-3 to TRBJ2-7, with TRBD2 perhaps the D gene, on 6 matching bases. This clonotype was obtained from a male donor with ankylosing spondylitis or in good health (not recorded which). What was sequenced was blood, either unsorted or a sorted T cell fraction (not recorded which). The nucleotide sequence is TGTGCCATCACCCCCAGCAGGGAGGAGGAGCAGTACTTC. This encodes CAITPSREEEQYF.